The 14 T cell receptor beta chains below all came from one sample that was sequenced in a study of regulatory T cells in long-lasting Graves disease. HTBI primers from iRepertoire and Arm-PCR of CDR3 regions yielded the TCR beta libraries. MiXCR, applied by TCRdb to the multiplex PCR reads, yields one record per CDR3 protein. The data show about 220,000 distinct CDR3 sequences, roughly a fifth seen once. The time point denotes: newly diagnosed GD, antithyroid drugs for less than 3 months. PBMCs were the source of the RNA used for TCR sequencing. This sample was shared with a second study, whose subject was T cells in Graves' hyperthyroidism and ophthalmopathy.

Sequenced material: peripheral blood mononuclear cells (PBMCs), taken at new diagnosis, from a patient treated with antithyroid drugs. The receptors originated from a young woman with Graves disease.

This clonotype was detected ten times or more. The chain joins TRBV28 to TRBJ1-5, with 7 bases matching TRBD1. Germline CDR1 and CDR2: MDHEN and SYDVKM. Unmatched junction bases numbered 5, after V lost 8 bases and J lost 7 bases. CDR3 length: 12 residues. CDR3 sequence (DNA): TGTGCCAGCTACAGGGGTGGCCAGCCCCAGCATTTT. It specifies CASYRGGQPQHF.

This clonotype was detected many times. J is TRBJ1-1 and V is TRBV2, with 9 nucleotides matching TRBD1. The CDR3 sequence is 19 residues long. V lost 7 bases to trimming and J lost 1 base; unmatched junction nucleotides: 19. Germline assignment: CDR1 SNHLY and CDR2 FYNNEI. The DNA for the CDR3 is TGTGCCAGCACTGAGTTTTCCGGGACAGGGAGATCTCAGAACACTGAAGCTTTCTTT. It yields the protein CASTEFSGTGRSQNTEAFF.

This clonotype showed up many times. This chain uses TRBV3-1 with TRBJ2-2; a possible D gene is TRBD2 (6 bases). Germline V gene lookup returns CDR1 LGHDT and CDR2 YNNKEL (reference sequence). CDR3 size: 16 residues. Trimming took 1 base from V and 6 from J, leaving 15 bases between them. Written as DNA, the CDR3 is TGTGCCAGCAGCCAAGGACTAGTTCGGGCCGCCGGGGAGCTGTTTTTT. Translating gives CASSQGLVRAAGELFF.

This clonotype showed up many times. The chain uses TRBV7-9 and TRBJ1-2; 10 bases match TRBD1. J gave up 5 bases and V 4 bases, and 7 bases lay outside the gene matches. Germline loops: CDR1 SEHNR, CDR2 FQNEAQ (reference sequence). The CDR3 is 15 amino acids. Here the CDR3 reads CASSSGDRGGYGYTF. CDR3 bases: TGTGCCAGCAGCTCCGGGGACAGGGGAGGTTATGGCTACACCTTC.

V and J are TRBV10-3 and TRBJ2-1; D is unresolved. The V gene's germline CDR1 is ENHRY and CDR2 SYGVKD. The germline V and J ends were trimmed by 3 bases and 8 bases, with 11 bases remaining between them. CDR3 length: 13 amino acids. Here the CDR3 DNA reads TGTGCCATCAGTGACCCAGGAGACGATGAGCAGTTCTTC. This gives the protein CAISDPGDDEQFF.

V gene TRBV5-6 combines with J gene TRBJ2-6; TRBD1 aligns across 8 bases. The CDR3 runs to 17 residues. Germline V lookup: CDR1 SGHDT, CDR2 YYEEEE. The V gene end was trimmed by 0 bases and the J gene end by 0 bases; junction bases not matched to a gene: 2. CDR3 amino acids: CASSLAGGYSGANVLTF. CDR3 coding DNA: TGTGCCAGCAGCTTGGCAGGGGGCTACTCTGGGGCCAACGTCCTGACTTTC.

The CDR3 loop reads CASSDRDGEQFF. The CDR3 nucleotides read TGTGCCAGCAGTGACCGAGACGGTGAGCAGTTCTTC. This chain links TRBV6-2 or TRBV6-3 with TRBJ2-1; no clear D. There are 12 residues in the CDR3. Trimming shortened V by 5 bases and J by 9 bases, and 11 bases separated the two germline ends. Germline V gene lookup returns CDR1 MNHEY and CDR2 SVGEGT.

This clonotype was detected ten times or more. The chain couples TRBV11-2 to TRBJ2-7, with D uncertain. Per the germline V gene, CDR1 is SGHAT and CDR2 is FQNNGV. The CDR3 length is 12 residues. The ends were cut back, 3 bases at V and 5 bases at J, with 8 bases in the middle. The CDR3 loop reads CASSFMWDEQYF. The CDR3 region has the DNA TGTGCCAGCAGCTTTATGTGGGACGAGCAGTACTTC.

This clonotype was counted many times. The chain uses TRBV7-9 and TRBJ2-7; D is possibly TRBD1 or TRBD2 (5 bases each). The germline V and J ends were trimmed by 4 bases and 3 bases, with 16 bases remaining between them. The CDR3 is made up of 15 amino acids. Germline CDR1 and CDR2: SEHNR and FQNEAQ (reference sequence). Here the CDR3 reads CASSSRDGSYYEQYF. CDR3 DNA sequence: TGTGCCAGCAGCTCCCGGGACGGTTCTTACTACGAGCAGTACTTC.

This clonotype was recorded many times. The chain combines TRBV20-1 with TRBJ1-1, with D unresolved. The CDR3 contains 13 residues. Germline V gene lookup returns CDR1 DFQATT and CDR2 SNEGSKA (reference sequence). Trimming stripped 3 bases from V and 0 bases from J, with 8 bases between. The CDR3 protein is CSASSGLNTEAFF. The CDR3 DNA is TGCAGTGCTAGTTCGGGTCTGAACACTGAAGCTTTCTTT.

This clonotype was seen many times. CDR3 sequence reads: CASSYRERNNQPQHF. CDR3 sequence (DNA): TGTGCCAGCAGTTATCGAGAGAGGAATAATCAGCCCCAGCATTTT. The chain joins TRBV6-2 or TRBV6-3 to TRBJ1-5, with D unclear. Deletions cut 3 bases from V and 4 bases from J, with 13 bases between. There are 15 residues in the CDR3. Germline-derived CDR1 and CDR2 are MNHEY and SVGEGT.

The sample holds many counts of this clonotype. The chain employs TRBV20-1 and TRBJ1-1; D is unresolved. The germline V and J ends were trimmed by 6 bases and 1 base, with 24 bases remaining between them. CDR1 and CDR2 from the germline V gene are DFQATT and SNEGSKA (reference sequence). This CDR3 comprises 17 residues. The DNA for the CDR3 is TGCAGTGCCCTAGATCGGTCGTGGTCTTTGGCGAACACTGAAGCTTTCTTT. The encoded protein is CSALDRSWSLANTEAFF.

With regard to this clonotype: Given a much more abundant clone one base away, this may be a read error. This rearrangement joins TRBV6-1 to TRBJ2-5; D might be TRBD2 (5 bases). The ends were cut back, 3 bases at V and 5 bases at J, with 7 bases in the middle. Germline V CDR1 and CDR2: MNHNS, SASEGT. The CDR3 runs to 12 residues. CDR3: CASSDGVETQYF. As DNA, the CDR3 is TGTGCCAGCAGTGACGGGGTGGAGACCCAGTACTTC.

This clonotype was seen many times. The chain uses TRBV29-1 and TRBJ2-7; 14 nucleotides line up with TRBD2. With V trimmed by 5 bases and J by 2 bases, 11 bases remained unmatched. Germline assignment: CDR1 SQVTM and CDR2 ANQGSEA. The CDR3 has 17 residues. CDR3 residues: CSVSRGTSGRVAYEQYF. The CDR3 nucleotides read TGCAGCGTTTCGAGAGGGACTAGCGGGAGAGTCGCCTACGAGCAGTACTTC.